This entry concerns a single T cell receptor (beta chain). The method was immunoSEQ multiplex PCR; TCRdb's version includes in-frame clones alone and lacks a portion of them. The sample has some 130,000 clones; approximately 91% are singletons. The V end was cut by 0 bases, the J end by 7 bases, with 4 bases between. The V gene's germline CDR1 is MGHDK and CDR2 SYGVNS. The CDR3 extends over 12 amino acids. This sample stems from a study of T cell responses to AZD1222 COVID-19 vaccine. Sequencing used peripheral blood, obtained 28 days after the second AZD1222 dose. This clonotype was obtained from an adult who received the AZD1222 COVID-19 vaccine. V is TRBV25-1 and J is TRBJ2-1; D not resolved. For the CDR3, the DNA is TGTGCCAGCAGTGAATACGGGAATGAGCAGTTCTTC. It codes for CASSEYGNEQFF.